The rows below give T cell receptor beta chains drawn from one sample of a study of cytomegalovirus exposure and HLA in healthy donors. Method: immunoSEQ multiplex PCR; TCRdb's copy keeps in-frame clones and lacks some. The sample comprises about 170,000 clones, more than 60% of which are singletons, and about 3.4% rests with the top ten. Specimen: PBMCs. These receptors came from a female donor in good health and CMV-seronegative. Both conserved end residues are part of each CDR3. D genes are given only for firm matches. Not all rows give a size; the values are once, few, many and, for expanded clones, a class.

abundance: NA; j_gene: TRBJ2-1; v_gene: TRBV11-3; d_gene: TRBD2; CDR3nt: TGTGCCAGCAGCTCGAGCGGGGATTACAATGAGCAGTTCTTC; CDR3aa: CASSSSGDYNEQFF
abundance: NA; j_gene: TRBJ1-5; v_gene: TRBV28; d_gene: NA; CDR3nt: TGTGCCAGCAGTTTAGGGGAGGGGGGGAGGGGCTATAGCAATCAGCCCCAGCATTTT; CDR3aa: CASSLGEGGRGYSNQPQHF
abundance: NA; j_gene: TRBJ2-3; v_gene: TRBV4-1; d_gene: TRBD2; CDR3nt: TGCGCCAGCAGCCACTCGAGCGGGGGGGCAGCTGATACGCAGTATTTT; CDR3aa: CASSHSSGGAADTQYF
abundance: NA; j_gene: TRBJ1-2; v_gene: TRBV19; d_gene: NA; CDR3nt: TGTGCCAGTAGGTTGGCGGACTATGGGGCTGGCTACACCTTC; CDR3aa: CASRLADYGAGYTF
abundance: NA; j_gene: TRBJ1-2; v_gene: TRBV10-1; d_gene: TRBD1; CDR3nt: TGCGCCAGCAGTGAAACAGGGGCAGGGGGCTACACCTTC; CDR3aa: CASSETGAGGYTF
abundance: few; j_gene: TRBJ2-2; v_gene: TRBV2; d_gene: TRBD1; CDR3nt: TGTGCCAGCCTGGGACAGTACCTGAACACCGGGGAGCTGTTTTTT; CDR3aa: CASLGQYLNTGELFF
abundance: NA; j_gene: TRBJ2-2; v_gene: TRBV7-9; d_gene: NA; CDR3nt: TGTGCCAGCAGCTTATCGGTCGGCACCGGGGAGCTGTTTTTT; CDR3aa: CASSLSVGTGELFF
abundance: NA; j_gene: TRBJ1-2; v_gene: TRBV19; d_gene: TRBD1; CDR3nt: TGTGCCAGTAGTATAGATCCCCGAGGGGGCGGCTACACCTTC; CDR3aa: CASSIDPRGGGYTF
abundance: NA; j_gene: TRBJ2-7; v_gene: TRBV30; d_gene: TRBD2; CDR3nt: TGTGCCTGGAGTGTAAGCGGGGGATACTACGAGCAGTACTTC; CDR3aa: CAWSVSGGYYEQYF
abundance: NA; j_gene: TRBJ1-1; v_gene: TRBV19; d_gene: TRBD1; CDR3nt: TGTGCCAGTAGTATAAGGGGGCGGATGAACACTGAAGCTTTCTTT; CDR3aa: CASSIRGRMNTEAFF
abundance: once; j_gene: TRBJ2-3; v_gene: TRBV5-1; d_gene: TRBD2; CDR3nt: TGCGCCAGCAGTAGACTAGCGGACGTAAGCACAGATACGCAGTATTTT; CDR3aa: CASSRLADVSTDTQYF
abundance: NA; j_gene: TRBJ2-2; v_gene: TRBV27; d_gene: TRBD1; CDR3nt: TGTGCCAGCAGTCGTCGGGGGACAGGGGCCTCGACCGGGGAGCTGTTTTTT; CDR3aa: CASSRRGTGASTGELFF
abundance: NA; j_gene: TRBJ2-7; v_gene: TRBV18; d_gene: TRBD1; CDR3nt: TGTGCCAGCTCACCGTTGGGACAGGGCTACGAGCAGTACTTC; CDR3aa: CASSPLGQGYEQYF
abundance: once; j_gene: TRBJ2-7; v_gene: TRBV28; d_gene: TRBD1; CDR3nt: TGTGCCAGCAGTCCCCCTGGGACAGCTTACTACGAGCAGTACTTC; CDR3aa: CASSPPGTAYYEQYF
abundance: NA; j_gene: TRBJ2-5; v_gene: TRBV7-6; d_gene: TRBD2; CDR3nt: TGTGCCAGCAGCTTAGCCTCTAGCGGGAGGGAGACCCAGTACTTC; CDR3aa: CASSLASSGRETQYF
abundance: NA; j_gene: TRBJ2-7; v_gene: TRBV9; d_gene: TRBD2; CDR3nt: TGTGCCAGCAGCGTAGCTCCTAGCGGCTACGAGCAGTACTTC; CDR3aa: CASSVAPSGYEQYF
abundance: NA; j_gene: TRBJ1-2; v_gene: TRBV19; d_gene: TRBD1; CDR3nt: TGTGCCAGTAGTGGGGACAGGGACACTGGCTACACCTTC; CDR3aa: CASSGDRDTGYTF
abundance: NA; j_gene: TRBJ2-2; v_gene: TRBV5-4; d_gene: TRBD2; CDR3nt: TGTGCCAGCAGCTTGGTGTCTGGGACTAGAGAGCTGTTTTTT; CDR3aa: CASSLVSGTRELFF
abundance: NA; j_gene: TRBJ2-7; v_gene: TRBV5-1; d_gene: NA; CDR3nt: TGCGCCAGCAGCTTGTTGGGCGGGATAAGCTCCTACGAGCAGTACTTC; CDR3aa: CASSLLGGISSYEQYF
abundance: NA; j_gene: TRBJ2-1; v_gene: TRBV6-6; d_gene: TRBD2; CDR3nt: TGTGCCAGCAGGCTAGCGGGGGACTACAATGAGCAGTTCTTC; CDR3aa: CASRLAGDYNEQFF